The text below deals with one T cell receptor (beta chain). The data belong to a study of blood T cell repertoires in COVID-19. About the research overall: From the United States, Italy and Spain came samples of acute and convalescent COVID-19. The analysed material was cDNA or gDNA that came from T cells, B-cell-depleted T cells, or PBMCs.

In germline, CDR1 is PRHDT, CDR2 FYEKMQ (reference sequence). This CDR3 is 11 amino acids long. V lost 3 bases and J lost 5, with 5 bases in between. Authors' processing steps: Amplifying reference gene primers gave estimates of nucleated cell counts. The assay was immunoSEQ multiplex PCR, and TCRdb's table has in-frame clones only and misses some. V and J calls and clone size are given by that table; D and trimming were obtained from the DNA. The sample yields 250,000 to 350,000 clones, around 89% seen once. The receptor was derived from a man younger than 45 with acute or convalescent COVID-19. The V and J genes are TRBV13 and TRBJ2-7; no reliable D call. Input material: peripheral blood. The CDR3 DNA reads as TGTGCCAGCAGCTTGTCTAACGAGCAGTACTTC. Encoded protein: CASSLSNEQYF.